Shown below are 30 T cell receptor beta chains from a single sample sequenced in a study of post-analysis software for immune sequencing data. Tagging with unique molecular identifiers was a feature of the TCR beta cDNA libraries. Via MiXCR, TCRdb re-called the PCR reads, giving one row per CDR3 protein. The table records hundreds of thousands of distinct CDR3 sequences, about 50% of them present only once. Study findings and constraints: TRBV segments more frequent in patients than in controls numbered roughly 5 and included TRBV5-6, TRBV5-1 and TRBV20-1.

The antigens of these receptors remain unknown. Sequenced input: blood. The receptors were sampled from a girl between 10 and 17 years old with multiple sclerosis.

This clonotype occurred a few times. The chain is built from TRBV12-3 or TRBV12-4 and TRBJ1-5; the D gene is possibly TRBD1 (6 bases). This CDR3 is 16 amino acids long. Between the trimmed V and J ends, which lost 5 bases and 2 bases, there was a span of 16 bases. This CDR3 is CASSPRAGEGNQPQHF. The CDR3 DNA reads TGTGCCAGCAGTCCCCGAGCAGGGGAGGGCAATCAGCCCCAGCATTTT.

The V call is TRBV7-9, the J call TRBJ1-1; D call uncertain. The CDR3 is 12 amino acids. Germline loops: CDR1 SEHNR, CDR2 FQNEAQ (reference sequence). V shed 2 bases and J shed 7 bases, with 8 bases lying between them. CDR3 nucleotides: TGTGCCAGCAGCTTAATCGCCTATGAAGCTTTCTTT. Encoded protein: CASSLIAYEAFF.

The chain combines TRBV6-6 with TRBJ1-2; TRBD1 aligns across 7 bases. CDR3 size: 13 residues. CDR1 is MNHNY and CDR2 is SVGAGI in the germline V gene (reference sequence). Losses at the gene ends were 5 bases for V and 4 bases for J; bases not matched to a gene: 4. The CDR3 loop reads CASSQQGLYGYTF. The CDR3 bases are TGTGCCAGCAGTCAACAGGGGCTCTATGGCTACACCTTC.

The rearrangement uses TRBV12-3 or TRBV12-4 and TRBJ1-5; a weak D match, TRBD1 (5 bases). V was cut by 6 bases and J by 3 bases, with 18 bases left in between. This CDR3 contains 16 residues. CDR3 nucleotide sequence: TGTGCCAGCAGGTACGGGGGAGGGGCGGCCAATCAGCCCCAGCATTTT. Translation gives CASRYGGGAANQPQHF.

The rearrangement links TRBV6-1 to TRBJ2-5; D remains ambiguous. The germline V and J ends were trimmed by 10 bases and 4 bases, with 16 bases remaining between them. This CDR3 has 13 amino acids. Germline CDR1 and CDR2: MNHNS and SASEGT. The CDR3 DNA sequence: TGTGCCATCGACCAAATGGGTCGAGAGACCCAGTACTTC. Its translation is CAIDQMGRETQYF.

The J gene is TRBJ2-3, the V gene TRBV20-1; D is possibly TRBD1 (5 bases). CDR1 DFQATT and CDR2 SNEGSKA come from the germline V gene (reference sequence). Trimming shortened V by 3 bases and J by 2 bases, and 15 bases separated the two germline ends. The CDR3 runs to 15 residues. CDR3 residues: CSASPPGATTDTQYF. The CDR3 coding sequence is TGCAGTGCTAGCCCTCCTGGGGCAACCACAGATACGCAGTATTTT.

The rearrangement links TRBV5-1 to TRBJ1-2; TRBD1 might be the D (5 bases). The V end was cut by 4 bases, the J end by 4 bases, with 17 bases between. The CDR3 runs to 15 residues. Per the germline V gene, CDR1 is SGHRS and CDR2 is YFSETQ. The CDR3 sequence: CASSPRGEPVYGYTF. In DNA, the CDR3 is TGCGCCAGCAGCCCCCGAGGGGAACCCGTCTATGGCTACACCTTC. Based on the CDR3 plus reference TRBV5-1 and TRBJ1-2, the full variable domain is KAGVTQTPRYLIKTRGQQVTLSCSPISGHRSVSWYQQTPGQGLQFLFEYFSETQRNKGNFPGRFSGRQFSNSRSEMNVSTLELGDSALYLCASSPRGEPVYGYTFGSGTRLTVV.

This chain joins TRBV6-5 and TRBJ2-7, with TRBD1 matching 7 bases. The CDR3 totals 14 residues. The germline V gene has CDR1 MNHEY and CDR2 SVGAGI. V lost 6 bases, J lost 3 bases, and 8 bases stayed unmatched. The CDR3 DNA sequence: TGTGCCAGCAGACAGGACAGGAACTTCTACGAGCAGTACTTC. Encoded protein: CASRQDRNFYEQYF.

For the CDR3, the DNA is TGCAGTGCCAAGGAGCCGGGCTACTCCTACGAGCAGTACTTC. This encodes CSAKEPGYSYEQYF. This chain joins TRBV20-1 and TRBJ2-7; unclear D gene. This CDR3 has 14 amino acids. The V end was cut by 6 bases, the J end by 0 bases, with 15 bases between. The germline gives CDR1 DFQATT, CDR2 SNEGSKA (reference sequence).

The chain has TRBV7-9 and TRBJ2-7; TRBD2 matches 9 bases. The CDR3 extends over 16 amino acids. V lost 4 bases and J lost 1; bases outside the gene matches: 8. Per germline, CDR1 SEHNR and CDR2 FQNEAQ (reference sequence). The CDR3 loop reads CASSSLAGVWSYEQYF. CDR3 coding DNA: TGTGCCAGCAGCTCCTTAGCGGGAGTTTGGTCCTACGAGCAGTACTTC.

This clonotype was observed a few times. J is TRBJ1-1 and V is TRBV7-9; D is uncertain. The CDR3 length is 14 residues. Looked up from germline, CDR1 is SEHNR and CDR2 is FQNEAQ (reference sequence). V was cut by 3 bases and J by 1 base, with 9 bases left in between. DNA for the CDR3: TGTGCCAGCAGCTTTCGTGTGGAGAACACTGAAGCTTTCTTT. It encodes CASSFRVENTEAFF. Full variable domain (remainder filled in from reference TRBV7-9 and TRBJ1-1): DTGVSQNPRHKITKRGQNVTFRCDPISEHNRLYWYRQTLGQGPEFLTYFQNEAQLEKSRLLSDRFSAERPKGSFSTLEIQRTEQGDSAMYLCASSFRVENTEAFFGQGTRLTVV.

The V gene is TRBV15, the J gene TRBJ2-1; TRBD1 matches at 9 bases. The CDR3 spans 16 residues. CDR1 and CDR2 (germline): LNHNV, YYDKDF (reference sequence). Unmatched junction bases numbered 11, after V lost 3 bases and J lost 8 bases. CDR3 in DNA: TGTGCCACCAGCAGCCGAGACAGGGGGATGCAGGATGAGCAGTTCTTC. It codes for CATSSRDRGMQDEQFF.

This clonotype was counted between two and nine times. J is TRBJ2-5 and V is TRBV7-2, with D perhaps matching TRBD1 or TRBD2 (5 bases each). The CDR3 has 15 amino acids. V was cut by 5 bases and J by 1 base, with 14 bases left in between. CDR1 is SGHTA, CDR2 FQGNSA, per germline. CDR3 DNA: TGTGCCAGCAGCCCCGGGGACCACCGCCAAGAGACCCAGTACTTC. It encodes CASSPGDHRQETQYF.

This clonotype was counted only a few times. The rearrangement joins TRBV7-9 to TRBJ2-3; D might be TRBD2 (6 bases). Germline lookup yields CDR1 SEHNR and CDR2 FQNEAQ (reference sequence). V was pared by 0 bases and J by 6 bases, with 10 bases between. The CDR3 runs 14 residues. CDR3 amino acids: CASSLATRVDTQYF. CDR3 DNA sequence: TGTGCCAGCAGCTTAGCGACTAGAGTGGATACGCAGTATTTT.

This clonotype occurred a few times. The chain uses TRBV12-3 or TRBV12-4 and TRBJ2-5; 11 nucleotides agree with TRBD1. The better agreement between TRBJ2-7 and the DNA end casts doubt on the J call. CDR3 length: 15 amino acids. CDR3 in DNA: TGTGCCAGCAGTCCTGGGGACAGGGGGGCCTACGAGCAGTACTTC. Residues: CASSPGDRGAYEQYF.

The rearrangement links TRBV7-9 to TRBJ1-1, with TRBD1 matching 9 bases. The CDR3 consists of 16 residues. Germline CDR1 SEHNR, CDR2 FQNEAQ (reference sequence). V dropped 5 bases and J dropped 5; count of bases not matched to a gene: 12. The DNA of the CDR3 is TGTGCCAGCAGCCTCAGACAAACAGGGGGCCGGACTGAAGCTTTCTTT. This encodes CASSLRQTGGRTEAFF.

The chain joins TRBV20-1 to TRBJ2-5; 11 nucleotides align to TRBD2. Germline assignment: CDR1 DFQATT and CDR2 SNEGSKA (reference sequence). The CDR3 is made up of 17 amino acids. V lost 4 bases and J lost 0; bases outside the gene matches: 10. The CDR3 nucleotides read TGCAGTGCTATCCGGCTAGCGGGGGGCCTGAACCAAGAGACCCAGTACTTC. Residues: CSAIRLAGGLNQETQYF.

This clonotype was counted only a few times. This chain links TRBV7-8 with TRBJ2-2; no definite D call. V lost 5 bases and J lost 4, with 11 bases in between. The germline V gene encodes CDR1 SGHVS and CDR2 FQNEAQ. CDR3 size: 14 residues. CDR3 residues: CASSLTRPTGELFF. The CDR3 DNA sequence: TGTGCCAGCAGCCTTACTCGGCCCACCGGGGAGCTGTTTTTT.

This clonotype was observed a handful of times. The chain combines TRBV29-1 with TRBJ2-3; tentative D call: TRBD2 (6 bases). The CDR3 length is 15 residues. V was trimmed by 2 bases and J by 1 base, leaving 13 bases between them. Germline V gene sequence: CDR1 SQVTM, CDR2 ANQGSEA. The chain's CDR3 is CSVERAGSGTDTQYF. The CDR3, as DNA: TGCAGCGTTGAACGTGCGGGGTCGGGCACAGATACGCAGTATTTT.

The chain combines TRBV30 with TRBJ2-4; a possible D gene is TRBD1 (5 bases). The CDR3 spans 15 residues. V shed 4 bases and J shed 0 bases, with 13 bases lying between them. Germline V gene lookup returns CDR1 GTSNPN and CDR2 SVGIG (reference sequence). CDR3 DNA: TGTGCCTGGAACAGGCAGACCCTAGCCAAAAACATTCAGTACTTC. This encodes CAWNRQTLAKNIQYF.

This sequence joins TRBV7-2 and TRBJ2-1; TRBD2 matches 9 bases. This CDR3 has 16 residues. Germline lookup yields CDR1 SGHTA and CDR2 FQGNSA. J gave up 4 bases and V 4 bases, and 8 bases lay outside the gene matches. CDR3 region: CASSSKVLAGYNEQFF. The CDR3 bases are TGTGCCAGCAGCTCGAAGGTCCTAGCGGGGTACAATGAGCAGTTCTTC.

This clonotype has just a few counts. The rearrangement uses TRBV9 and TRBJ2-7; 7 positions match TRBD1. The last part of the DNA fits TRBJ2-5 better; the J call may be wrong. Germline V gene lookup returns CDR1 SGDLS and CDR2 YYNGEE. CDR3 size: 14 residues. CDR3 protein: CASSVEPQGETQYF. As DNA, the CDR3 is TGTGCCAGCAGCGTAGAGCCACAGGGGGAGACCCAGTACTTC.

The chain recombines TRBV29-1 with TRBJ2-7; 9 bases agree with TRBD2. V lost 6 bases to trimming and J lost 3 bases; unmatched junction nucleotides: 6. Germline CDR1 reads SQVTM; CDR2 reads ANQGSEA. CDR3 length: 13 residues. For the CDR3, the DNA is TGCAGCGTAATGGGACTAGCAGACTACGAGCAGTACTTC. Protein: CSVMGLADYEQYF.

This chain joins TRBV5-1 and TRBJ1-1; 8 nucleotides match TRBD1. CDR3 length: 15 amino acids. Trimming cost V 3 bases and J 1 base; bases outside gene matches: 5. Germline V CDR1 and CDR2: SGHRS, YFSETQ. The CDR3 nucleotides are TGCGCCAGCAGCTGGACAGGGATGGGGAACACTGAAGCTTTCTTT. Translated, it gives CASSWTGMGNTEAFF.

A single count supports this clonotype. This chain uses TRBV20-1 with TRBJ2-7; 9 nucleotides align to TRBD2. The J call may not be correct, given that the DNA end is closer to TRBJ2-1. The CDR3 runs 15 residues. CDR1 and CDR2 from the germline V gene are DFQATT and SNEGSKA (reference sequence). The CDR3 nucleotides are TGCAGTGCCCCCCCTCCGAGCGGGGGGTTGAATGAGCAGTTCTTC. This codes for CSAPPPSGGLNEQFF.

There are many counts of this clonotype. CDR3 nucleotides: TGTGCCAGCAGTGAAGACGTGGAGACCCAGTACTTC. Its protein is CASSEDVETQYF. The V gene is TRBV6-1, the J gene TRBJ2-5; D unclear. The ends were cut back, 1 base at V and 5 bases at J, with 5 bases in the middle. Germline lookup yields CDR1 MNHNS and CDR2 SASEGT. The CDR3 extends over 12 amino acids.

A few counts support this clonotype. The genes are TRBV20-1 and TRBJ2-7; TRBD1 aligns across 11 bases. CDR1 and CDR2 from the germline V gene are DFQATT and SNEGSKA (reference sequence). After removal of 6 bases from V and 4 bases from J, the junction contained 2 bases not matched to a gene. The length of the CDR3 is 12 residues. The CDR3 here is CSADRGLYEQYF. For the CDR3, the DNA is TGCAGTGCGGACAGGGGGCTGTACGAGCAGTACTTC.

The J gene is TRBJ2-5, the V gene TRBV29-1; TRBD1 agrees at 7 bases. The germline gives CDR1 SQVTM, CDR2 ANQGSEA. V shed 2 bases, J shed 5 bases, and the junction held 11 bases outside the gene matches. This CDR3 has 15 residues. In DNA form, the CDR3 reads TGCAGCGTTGAAAGGGGTGGGGGACAGAGGGAGACCCAGTACTTC. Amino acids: CSVERGGGQRETQYF.

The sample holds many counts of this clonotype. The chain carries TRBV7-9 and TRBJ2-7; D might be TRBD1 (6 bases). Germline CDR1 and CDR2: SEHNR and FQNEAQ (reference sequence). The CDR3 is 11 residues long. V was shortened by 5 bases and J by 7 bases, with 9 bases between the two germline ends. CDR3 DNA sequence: TGTGCCAGCAGCCTCGACAGGGAGCAGTACTTC. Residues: CASSLDREQYF.

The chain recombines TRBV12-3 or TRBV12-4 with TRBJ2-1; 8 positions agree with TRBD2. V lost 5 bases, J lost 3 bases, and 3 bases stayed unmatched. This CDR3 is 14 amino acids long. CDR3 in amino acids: CASSVGLVYNEQFF. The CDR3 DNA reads TGTGCCAGCAGTGTGGGACTAGTCTACAATGAGCAGTTCTTC.